This TCR beta chain was captured by sequencing in a study of cytomegalovirus exposure and HLA in healthy donors. The donors were healthy bone marrow donors. The PCR had 60 Vbeta and 13 Jbeta primers. Generated by immunoSEQ multiplex PCR, the TCRdb table keeps only in-frame clones and is missing some. This table has under 150,000 clones, 75% to 85% appearing once. J lost 10 bases, V lost 3 bases, and 10 bases had no gene match. Germline-derived CDR1 and CDR2 are SGHNT and YYREEE (reference sequence). The CDR3 runs to 15 residues. Sequencing used PBMCs. The chain employs TRBV5-4 and TRBJ2-1; 10 bases map to TRBD2. The TCR originated in a middle-aged woman in good health and CMV-seronegative. Here the CDR3 reads CASSSALAGLSEQFF. The CDR3 DNA reads as TGTGCCAGCAGCTCCGCACTAGCGGGGTTATCCGAGCAGTTCTTC.